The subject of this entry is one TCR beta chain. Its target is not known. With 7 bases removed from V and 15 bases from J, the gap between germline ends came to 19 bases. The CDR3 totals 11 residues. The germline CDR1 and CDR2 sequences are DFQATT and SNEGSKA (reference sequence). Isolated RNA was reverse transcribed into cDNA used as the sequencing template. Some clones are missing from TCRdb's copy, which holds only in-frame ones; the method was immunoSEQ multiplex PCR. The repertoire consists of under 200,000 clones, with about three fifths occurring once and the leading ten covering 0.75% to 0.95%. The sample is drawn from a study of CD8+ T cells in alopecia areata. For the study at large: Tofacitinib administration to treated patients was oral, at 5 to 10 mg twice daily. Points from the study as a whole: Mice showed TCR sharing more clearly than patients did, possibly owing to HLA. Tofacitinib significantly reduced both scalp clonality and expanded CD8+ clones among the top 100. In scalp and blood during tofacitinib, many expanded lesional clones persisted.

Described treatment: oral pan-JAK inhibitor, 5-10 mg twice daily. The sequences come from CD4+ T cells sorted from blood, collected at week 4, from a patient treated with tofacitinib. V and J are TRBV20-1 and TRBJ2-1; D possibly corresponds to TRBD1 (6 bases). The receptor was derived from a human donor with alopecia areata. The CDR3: CSGGDIQRWFF. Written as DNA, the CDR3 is TGCAGTGGAGGGGACATCCAAAGGTGGTTCTTC.